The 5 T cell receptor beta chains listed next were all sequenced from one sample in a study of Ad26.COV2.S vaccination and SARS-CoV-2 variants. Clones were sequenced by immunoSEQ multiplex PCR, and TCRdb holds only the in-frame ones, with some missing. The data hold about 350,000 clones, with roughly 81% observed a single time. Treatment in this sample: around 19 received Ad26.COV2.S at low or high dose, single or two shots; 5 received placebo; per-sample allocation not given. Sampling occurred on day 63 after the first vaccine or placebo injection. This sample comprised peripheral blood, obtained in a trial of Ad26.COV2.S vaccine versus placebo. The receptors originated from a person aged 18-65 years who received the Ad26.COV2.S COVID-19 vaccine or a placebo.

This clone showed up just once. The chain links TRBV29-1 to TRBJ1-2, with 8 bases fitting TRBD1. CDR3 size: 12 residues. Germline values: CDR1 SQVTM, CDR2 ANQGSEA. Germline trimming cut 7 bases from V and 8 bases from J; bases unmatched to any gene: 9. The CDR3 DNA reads TGCAGCGCCAAGGTCCAGGGGGCAGGCTACACCTTC. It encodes CSAKVQGAGYTF. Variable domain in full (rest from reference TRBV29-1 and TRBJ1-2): SAVISQKPSRDICQRGTSLTIQCQVDSQVTMMFWYRQQPGQSLTLIATANQGSEATYESGFVIDKFPISRPNLTFSTLTVSNMSPEDSSIYLCSAKVQGAGYTFGSGTRLTVV.

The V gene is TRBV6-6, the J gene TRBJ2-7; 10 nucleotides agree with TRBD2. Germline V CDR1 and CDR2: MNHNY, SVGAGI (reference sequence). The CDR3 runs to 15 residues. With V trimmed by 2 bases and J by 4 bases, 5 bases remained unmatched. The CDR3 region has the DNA TGTGCCAGCAGTTACCCAGCTAGCGGGAGTTACGAGCAGTACTTC. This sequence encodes CASSYPASGSYEQYF.

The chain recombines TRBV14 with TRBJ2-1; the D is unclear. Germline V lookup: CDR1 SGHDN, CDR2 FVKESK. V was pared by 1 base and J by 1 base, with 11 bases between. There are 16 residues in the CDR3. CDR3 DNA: TGTGCCAGCAGCCAAGTTCTATCGACTTCCTACAATGAGCAGTTCTTC. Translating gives CASSQVLSTSYNEQFF.

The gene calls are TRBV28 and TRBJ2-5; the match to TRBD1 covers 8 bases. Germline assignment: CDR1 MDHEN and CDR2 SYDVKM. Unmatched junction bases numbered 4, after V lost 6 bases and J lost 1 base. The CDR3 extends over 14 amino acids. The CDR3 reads CASSSGQVQETQYF. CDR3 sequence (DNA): TGTGCCAGCAGCTCGGGACAGGTCCAAGAGACCCAGTACTTC.

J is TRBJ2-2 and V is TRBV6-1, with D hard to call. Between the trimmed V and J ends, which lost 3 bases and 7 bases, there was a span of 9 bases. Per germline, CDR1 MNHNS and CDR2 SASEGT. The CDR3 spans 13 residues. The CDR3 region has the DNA TGTGCCAGCAGTGACAGGTACAGCGGGGAGCTGTTTTTT. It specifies CASSDRYSGELFF.